This note documents a single T cell receptor beta chain sequence. This clone was picked up a small number of times. The antigen this receptor binds is unknown. Qualities for individual bases were not recorded, and no much larger clone is one base off. The CDR3 numbers 13 residues from cysteine through phenylalanine. Only the CDR3 portion is preserved as DNA: 39 bases, with reading frame beginning at the first base. The CDR1 and CDR2 encoded by the germline V gene are MNHEY and SVGAGI. Ends trimmed: V by 6 bases, J by 8 bases; bases unmatched to a gene: 7. TCRbeta CDR3 regions were amplified from genomic DNA using the immunoSEQ Assay, a bias-controlled multiplex PCR. The study's processing was this. Nucleated cell counts per sample were estimated from amplification of reference gene primers within the assay. Sequence reads were collapsed and filtered to measure the absolute abundance of every unique TCRbeta CDR3 rearrangement. For each sample, productive Simpson clonality was calculated by taking the square root of Simpson's diversity index across productive rearrangements. In TCRdb, the immuneACCESS table is reduced to in-frame sequences with V and J assigned. These tables do not hold every clone; where another copy was compared, an unresolved V gene accounts for under half, and the others remain unexplained. The V and J calls and clone size were taken over from that table, and D and trimming were inferred from the DNA. The sample yields 150,000 to 200,000 clones; 84% were counted once. The leading ten clones occupy 7.5% to 8% of the sample.

This record comes from a study of blood T cell repertoires in COVID-19 (dated by TCRdb to about 2020). In terms of the full investigation: Collaborator samples came from the United States, Italy and Spain and covered acute and convalescent phases of COVID-19. Where available, HLA class I and class II types were obtained from metadata supplied by the sample provider rather than from assay-based typing. Samples were obtained from the ongoing ImmuneRACE study (first 160 participants) and from roughly 1,300 subjects provided by 6 global collaborators. The repertoires were made available in a free public database intended to serve as a resource for research on the immune response to SARS-CoV-2. The sample metadata nearly always contained a de-identified subject ID, COVID-19 status, age in years and sex. Deeply sampled blood TCRbeta repertoires from subjects exposed to, actively infected with, or recovered from COVID-19 were included in the dataset. The prospective study material was composed of cDNA or gDNA derived from T cells, B-cell-depleted T cells, or PBMCs. Broader findings and caveats from the paper: The quantity of clinical and demographic metadata differed by source and by participant and was supplied without curation.

A second Seattle source provided samples from volunteer blood donors who had recovered from COVID-19. The collaborating institutions used their own protocols to collect whole blood in K2EDTA tubes. For TCRbeta analysis, collaborator samples were shipped as frozen whole blood, as isolated PBMCs, or as DNA extracted from either sample type. The source of this sequence is a middle-aged man who had recovered from COVID-19. Recombination linked TRBV6-5 to TRBJ1-2, with 9 bases aligning to TRBD1. The sample taken for sequencing was peripheral blood. The CDR3 protein sequence reads: CASRTGTGYGYTF. The bases read TGTGCCAGCAGAACCGGGACAGGGTACGGCTACACCTTC.